The entry below describes one TCR beta chain. Its antigen is as yet unknown. Sequencing used immunoSEQ multiplex PCR; TCRdb keeps in-frame clones, though not all of them. The profile shows approximately 67,000 clones, roughly 92% of them singletons. J gave up 3 bases and V 7 bases, and 5 bases lay outside the gene matches. Germline-derived CDR1 and CDR2 are SEHNR and FQNEAQ (reference sequence). This CDR3 is 13 amino acids long. This record comes from a study of Tregs in tolerant kidney transplant recipients. Study conclusions and caveats: Tregs expanded with activated donor B cells seemed most donor-specific.

Unstimulated Tregs (CD4+CD25+CD127-) and CD4+CD25- non-Tregs were sorted from PBMCs. Sample: CD8+ T cells from blood, taken before the transplant. The chain combines TRBV7-9 with TRBJ1-1; the match to TRBD1 covers 7 bases. The sequence came from a human donor who received a combined kidney and bone marrow transplant. The CDR3 nucleotides read TGTGCCAGCATACAGGGGTCGGACACTGAAGCTTTCTTT. It specifies CASIQGSDTEAFF.